This TCR beta chain stems from a study of long-term antiretroviral therapy in people with HIV. Note on this clone: Its antigen is still unknown.

This was the immunoSEQ v3.0 assay at survey level. Profiling relied on immunoSEQ multiplex PCR, and the TCRdb table lists in-frame clones only, not all of them. The sample lists about 36,000 clones, about 80% occurring once. Study results and limitations: Clones that had undergone expansion before ART prevailed in the repertoire throughout all time points.

This CDR3 spans 16 amino acids. Looked up from germline, CDR1 is MNHNY and CDR2 is SVGAGI (reference sequence). Trimming took 2 bases from V and 5 from J, leaving 15 bases between them. Here the sequenced sample was unsorted PBMCs, taken 3.4 years after starting antiretroviral therapy. The rearrangement links TRBV6-6 to TRBJ1-4; D perhaps matches TRBD1 (5 bases). This sequence originates from a man aged 25 to 45 with HIV. CDR3 residues: CASSYAEQGYNEKLFF. CDR3 bases: TGTGCCAGCAGTTACGCCGAGCAGGGCTACAATGAAAAACTGTTTTTT.